This T cell receptor beta chain was recovered during a study of OX40 agonist ivuxolimab in advanced cancers. Regarding the complete study: Ivuxolimab was a fully human IgG2 agonistic monoclonal antibody targeting the costimulatory receptor OX40 (CD134). Intravenous ivuxolimab was administered to patients every 2 weeks at six dose levels: 0.01, 0.1, 0.3, 1.5, 3 and 10 mg/kg. Of the approximately 50 dose-escalation patients, hepatocellular carcinoma was present in 19, melanoma in roughly 15, renal cell carcinoma in 9 and head and neck cancer in 9. The dose-escalation cohort was approximately 83% male with a mean age of about 54 years, ranging from roughly 20 to 80. Prior anti-PD-1, anti-PD-L1 or anti-CTLA-4 therapy was permitted, and 30% to 50% of dose-escalation patients had received checkpoint inhibitors. Partial responses occurred in three dose-escalation patients: two with cutaneous melanoma and one with hepatocellular carcinoma. Peripheral TCRbeta sequencing was intended to test whether TCR sequence diversity was altered and clonal T-cell expansion was caused by ivuxolimab. The paper describes the monotherapy dose-escalation part (N of about 57 patients) of the phase I trial of ivuxolimab.

This clone was detected only once. The antigen it recognizes is unknown. No much larger clone is present one base from it, and per-base qualities are unavailable. The paper as a whole reports these results and caveats: After ivuxolimab, more expanded clones were found on average in CD8+ T cells than in CD4+ T cells. The antigen specificity of the peripheral T cells that underwent clonal expansion was not determined. Low levels of normalized T-cell clonal expansion were also seen in some nonresponding patients. Clonal expansion of both CD4+ and CD8+ blood T cells was observed from baseline to week 6 at doses 0.1 to 3.0 mg/kg. In partial responders in the 0.1-3.0 mg/kg groups, normalized peripheral clonal expansion was found to be among the lowest, especially among CD8+ T cells.

For sequencing of the TCRbeta CDR3 region, genomic DNA was extracted from the sorted cells. TCRbeta CDR3 regions were sequenced using the immunoSEQ Assay. Held by TCRdb, this immuneACCESS table contains in-frame sequences only and omits some clones. Under half of the omission traces to an unresolved V gene where checked; the cause of the rest is unknown. This sample gives fewer than 25,000 clones in total; approximately 86% of them show up just once. The top ten constitute more than 20% of the sample. The CDR3 has 12 amino acids, counting the end cysteine and phenylalanine. This entry keeps only the CDR3 DNA: 36 bases, framed from base 1. V is pared back by 4 bases and J by 7 bases, with 8 bases lying between the germline termini. CDR1 and CDR2, looked up from the germline V gene, are SGHDT and YYEEEE. Patients with autoimmune disease history or receiving systemic immunosuppression were excluded from the trial. In every dose cohort, peripheral blood was drawn for TCR sequencing at baseline, cycle 4 day 1, and cycle 7 day 1. Samples came from an open-label, multicenter, first-in-human phase I dose-escalation trial of ivuxolimab. Adults with locally advanced or metastatic melanoma, renal cell carcinoma, hepatocellular carcinoma or head and neck squamous cell carcinoma were enrolled in the trial. CD4+ and CD8+ T cells were sorted separately from peripheral blood before TCR sequencing.

The origin of this receptor is an adult with an advanced solid tumor such as melanoma, head and neck, liver or kidney cancer. This material consisted of CD4+ or CD8+ T cells sorted from blood, taken in a trial of the OX40 agonist ivuxolimab. This chain joins TRBV5-6 to TRBJ2-2; no D gene call is confident. The CDR3 region has the sequence CASSRLGGELFF. Here is the DNA: TGTGCCAGCAGCCGGCTCGGCGGGGAGCTGTTTTTT.